The T cell receptor beta chain under discussion was sequenced for a study of HIV-infected children after antiretroviral therapy interruption. In the study overall: Children's median ages were around 9.1 years and 8 years by group. Weeks 0, 48 and 150 were sampled under continuous treatment.

This clonotype was detected ten times or more. The treatment here: PENTA 11 planned treatment interruption arm or continuous ART arm. Naive CD4+ CD45RA+ CD45RO- T cells were FACS-sorted from thawed PBMCs. Between the trimmed V and J ends, which lost 2 bases and 10 bases, there was a span of 9 bases. CDR3 length: 10 amino acids. Germline CDR1 is GTSNPN and CDR2 is SVGIG (reference sequence). A 3' RACE protocol on RNA, with unique molecular identifiers, produced the TCR library. TCRdb ran MiXCR on the 3' RACE reads and lists one entry per CDR3 protein. The top ten hold about 1.1% of the sample, which has more than 75,000 distinct CDR3 sequences, roughly 6.7% seen once.

This specimen was CD45RA+ CD4+ T cells from PBMCs, pooled from several time points, taken from a donor given antiretroviral therapy, either interrupted or continuous. Subset reported: naive CD4+ CD45RA+ CD45RO- T cells. This chain uses TRBV30 with TRBJ2-7; D gene unclear. The clonotype originates from a pool of human donors with HIV. The CDR3 loop reads CAWSRNEQYF. CDR3 nucleotides: TGTGCCTGGAGTCGGAATGAACAGTACTTC.